The clone carrying this T cell receptor (beta chain) was found a few times. This record comes from a study of early T cells in non-severe SARS-CoV-2 infection. Each CDR3 protein is one row after TCRdb ran MiXCR on the 5' RACE reads. Seen here are 68,000 or so distinct CDR3 sequences, about a tenth observed once, and the top ten hold approximately 5.9%. The receptor was derived from an adult who was a healthcare worker with PCR-confirmed SARS-CoV-2 infection or an uninfected control (not recorded which). Sequenced sample: whole blood.

CDR3 amino acids: CASGFWVEGRSTDTQYF. For the CDR3, the DNA is TGTGCTAGTGGTTTCTGGGTAGAGGGTCGGAGCACAGATACGCAGTATTTT. The rearrangement links TRBV12-5 to TRBJ2-3; D might be TRBD2 (5 bases). The CDR3 is made up of 17 amino acids. Trimming shortened V by 3 bases and J by 0 bases, and 16 bases separated the two germline ends. Germline V gene data show CDR1 as LGHNT and CDR2 as FRNRAP.